The present TCR beta chain was sequenced within a study of radiation and T cells in renal cell carcinoma. The time point denotes: blood 4 weeks post-SBRT, at nephrectomy. Specified treatment: 15 Gy SBRT to primary tumor, nephrectomy 4 weeks later. Serial blood draws occurred at baseline and 2 and 4 weeks post-SBRT. In germline, CDR1 is SGDLS, CDR2 YYNGEE. Trimming left V 6 bases short and J 4 bases short, with 15 bases between. The CDR3 is 14 residues long. Study-wide findings and caveats: Baseline intratumoral clonotype presence is unknown without pretreatment biopsies. In blood, top tumor clones expanded by 2 weeks, shrinking by 4.

As for this clone: No antigen is known for it.

Method: immunoSEQ multiplex PCR; TCRdb's copy keeps in-frame clones and lacks some. The data contain around 170,000 clones, approximately 90% of them singletons. The chain combines TRBV9 with TRBJ2-3; D tentatively reads TRBD1 or TRBD2 (6 bases each). The input for sequencing was blood, taken from a patient whose treatment included radiotherapy and nephrectomy. This sequence originates from a woman between 45 and 60 years old with renal cell carcinoma. The CDR3 spells CASTRTGGPDTQYF. The DNA of the CDR3 is TGTGCCAGCACACGTACCGGGGGCCCAGATACGCAGTATTTT. Based on the CDR3 plus reference TRBV9 and TRBJ2-3, the full variable domain is DSGVTQTPKHLITATGQRVTLRCSPRSGDLSVYWYQQSLDQGLQFLIQYYNGEERAKGNILERFSAQQFPDLHSELNLSSLELGDSALYFCASTRTGGPDTQYFGPGTRLTVL.